This T cell receptor (beta chain) was captured by sequencing in a study of blood T cell repertoires in COVID-19. For the study at large: Nucleic acid was either cDNA or gDNA, and it came from T cells, B-cell-depleted T cells, or PBMCs.

Measured with immunoSEQ multiplex PCR; TCRdb has only the in-frame clones, and not every one. The sample holds nearly 95,000 clones, around 86% seen once. CDR3 length: 16 residues. Trimming took 5 bases from V and 3 from J, leaving 17 bases between them. Germline V gene lookup returns CDR1 LNHDA and CDR2 SQIVND (reference sequence). Material for sequencing was peripheral blood. The clonotype was recovered from a woman older than 75 with acute or convalescent COVID-19. The chain joins TRBV19 to TRBJ2-1, with a tentative D call TRBD1 (6 bases). The CDR3 sequence: CASSPILAQGYNEQFF. The CDR3 DNA sequence: TGTGCCAGTAGTCCTATCCTAGCACAGGGCTACAATGAGCAGTTCTTC.